The T cell receptor beta chain described here comes from a study of CDR3 diversity in severe acne. Using its own MiXCR run on the PCR reads, TCRdb lists one record per CDR3 protein. Here the sample spans more than 70,000 distinct CDR3 sequences, approximately 49% being singletons. The sequence came from a male donor with severe acne vulgaris. The sequencing sample was made of blood.

The DNA of the CDR3 is TGCAGCGTTGAAGAAGGAAACTACGAGCAGTACTTC. The encoded protein is CSVEEGNYEQYF. This sequence joins TRBV29-1 and TRBJ2-7; D remains ambiguous. From germline, CDR1 is SQVTM and CDR2 ANQGSEA. The CDR3 consists of 12 residues. Trimming shortened V by 0 bases and J by 3 bases, and 6 bases separated the two germline ends.